Detailed here is one T cell receptor (beta chain). The donors were members of the approximately 120-subject validation cohort (separate from the 666-subject first cohort). Trimming cost V 6 bases and J 8 bases, with 10 bases left between them. The CDR3 length is 11 residues. Germline CDR1 reads MDHEN; CDR2 reads SYDVKM. These data are taken from a study of cytomegalovirus exposure and HLA in healthy donors. Overall study: The 100 to 150 validation repertoires used the same platform as the 650 to 750 first-cohort repertoires, a later analysis reported.

Generated by immunoSEQ multiplex PCR, the TCRdb table keeps only in-frame clones and is missing some. The repertoire holds 200,000 to 300,000 clones, with around 91% as singletons. The sequencing sample was made of PBMCs. The chain recombines TRBV28 with TRBJ1-2; unclear D gene. The sequence was obtained from a woman in her 30s in good health and CMV-seronegative. The CDR3 protein is CASSGLWGYTF. The CDR3 region has the DNA TGTGCCAGCAGCGGACTTTGGGGCTACACCTTC.